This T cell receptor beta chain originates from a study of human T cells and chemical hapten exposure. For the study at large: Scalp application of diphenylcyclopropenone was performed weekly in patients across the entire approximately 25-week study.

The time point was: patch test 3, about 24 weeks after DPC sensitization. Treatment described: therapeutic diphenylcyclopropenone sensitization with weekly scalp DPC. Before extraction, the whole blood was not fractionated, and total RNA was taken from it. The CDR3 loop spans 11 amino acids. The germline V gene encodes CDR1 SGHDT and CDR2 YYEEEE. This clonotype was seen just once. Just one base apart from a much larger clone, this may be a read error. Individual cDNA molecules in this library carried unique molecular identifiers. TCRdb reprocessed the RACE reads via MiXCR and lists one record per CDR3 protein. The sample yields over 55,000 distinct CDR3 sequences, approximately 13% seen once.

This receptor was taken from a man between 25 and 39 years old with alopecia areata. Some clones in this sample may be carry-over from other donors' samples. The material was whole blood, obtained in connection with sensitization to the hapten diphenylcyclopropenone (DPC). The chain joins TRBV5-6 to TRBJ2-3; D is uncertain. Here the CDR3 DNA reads TGTGACAGCAGCTTGGCTTCGAAGCAGTATTTT. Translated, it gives CDSSLASKQYF.